The clone carrying this T cell receptor (beta chain) was observed a single time. Isolation of CD4+ and CD8+ cells used positive magnetic bead selection, with purity checked by flow cytometry. This entry is derived from a study of somatic mutations in cytotoxic T cells in rheumatoid arthritis. Study as a whole: Among the T-cell populations stained with V beta antibodies, some were separated by flow sorting at nearly 100% purity, including V beta1+ cells whose TCRB was sequenced.

Sequencing used immunoSEQ multiplex PCR; TCRdb keeps in-frame clones, though not all of them. Among about 20,000 clones, 70% to 90% were seen once, and the ten largest hold 18%. Sequenced input: CD8+ T cells sorted from blood. The clonotype was recovered from a woman in her fifties or sixties in good health.

The CDR3 protein is CASSVTGSNTEAFF. The CDR3 DNA reads as TGTGCCAGCAGTGTTACAGGATCGAACACTGAAGCTTTCTTT. The chain has TRBV6-4 and TRBJ1-1; possible D gene TRBD1, 5 bases. Germline V gene data show CDR1 as MRHNA and CDR2 as SNTAGT. This CDR3 region has 14 residues. V was trimmed by 4 bases and J by 1 base, leaving 10 bases between them.